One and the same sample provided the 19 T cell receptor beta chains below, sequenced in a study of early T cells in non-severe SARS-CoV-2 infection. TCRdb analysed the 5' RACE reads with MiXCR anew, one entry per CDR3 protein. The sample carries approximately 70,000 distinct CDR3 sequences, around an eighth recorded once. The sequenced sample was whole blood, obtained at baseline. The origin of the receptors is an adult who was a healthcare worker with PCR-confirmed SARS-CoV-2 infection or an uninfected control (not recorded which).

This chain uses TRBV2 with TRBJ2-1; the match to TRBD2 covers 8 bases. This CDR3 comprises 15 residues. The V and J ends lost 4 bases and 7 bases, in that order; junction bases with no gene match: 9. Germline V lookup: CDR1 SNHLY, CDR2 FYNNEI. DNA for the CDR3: TGTGCCAGCAGTGGAGCGGGGGCACCTCTGAATGAGCAGTTCTTC. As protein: CASSGAGAPLNEQFF.

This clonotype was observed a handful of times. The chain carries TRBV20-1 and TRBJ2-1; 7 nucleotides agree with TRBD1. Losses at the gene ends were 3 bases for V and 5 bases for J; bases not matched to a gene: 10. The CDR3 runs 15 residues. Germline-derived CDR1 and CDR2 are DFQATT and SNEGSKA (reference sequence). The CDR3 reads CSASPPGQKNNEQFF. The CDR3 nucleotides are TGCAGTGCTAGTCCTCCGGGACAGAAAAACAATGAGCAGTTCTTC.

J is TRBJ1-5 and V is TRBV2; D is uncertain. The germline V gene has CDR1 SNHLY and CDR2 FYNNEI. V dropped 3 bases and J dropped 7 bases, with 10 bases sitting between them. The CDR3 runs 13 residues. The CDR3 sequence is CASSDGWRQPQHF. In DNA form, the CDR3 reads TGTGCCAGCAGTGATGGTTGGAGGCAGCCCCAGCATTTT.

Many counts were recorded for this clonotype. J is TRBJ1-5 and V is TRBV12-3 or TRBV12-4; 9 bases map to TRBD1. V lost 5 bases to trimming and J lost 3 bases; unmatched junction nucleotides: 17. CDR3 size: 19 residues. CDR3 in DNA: TGTGCCAGCAGTCCAGGGGTTACAGGGGGCCGACTCCTCAATCAGCCCCAGCATTTT. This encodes CASSPGVTGGRLLNQPQHF.

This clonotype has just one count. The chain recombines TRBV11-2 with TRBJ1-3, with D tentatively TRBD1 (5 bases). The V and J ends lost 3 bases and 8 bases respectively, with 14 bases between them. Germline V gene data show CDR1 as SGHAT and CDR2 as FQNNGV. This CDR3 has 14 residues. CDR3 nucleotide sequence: TGTGCCAGCAGCTTCTTTTATCGGGGGGACACCATATATTTT. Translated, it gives CASSFFYRGDTIYF.

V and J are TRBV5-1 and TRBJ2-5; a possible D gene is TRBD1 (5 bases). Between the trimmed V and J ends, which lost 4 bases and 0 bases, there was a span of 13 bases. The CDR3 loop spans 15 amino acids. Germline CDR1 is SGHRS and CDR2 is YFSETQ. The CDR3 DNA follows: TGCGCCAGCAGCGACGGGCCAGGGTACCAAGAGACCCAGTACTTC. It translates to CASSDGPGYQETQYF.

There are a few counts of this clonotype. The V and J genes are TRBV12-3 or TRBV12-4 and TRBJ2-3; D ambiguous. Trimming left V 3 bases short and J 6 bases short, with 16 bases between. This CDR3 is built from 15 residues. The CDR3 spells CASSFGASDSDTQYF. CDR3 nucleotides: TGTGCCAGCAGTTTCGGTGCGTCTGATTCCGATACGCAGTATTTT.

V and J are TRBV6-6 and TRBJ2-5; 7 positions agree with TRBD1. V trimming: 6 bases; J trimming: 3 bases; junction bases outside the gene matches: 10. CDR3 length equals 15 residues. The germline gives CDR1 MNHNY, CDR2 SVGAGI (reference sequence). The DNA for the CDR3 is TGTGCCAGCAGCCGCCTGACAGGGACCGAAGAGACCCAGTACTTC. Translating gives CASSRLTGTEETQYF.

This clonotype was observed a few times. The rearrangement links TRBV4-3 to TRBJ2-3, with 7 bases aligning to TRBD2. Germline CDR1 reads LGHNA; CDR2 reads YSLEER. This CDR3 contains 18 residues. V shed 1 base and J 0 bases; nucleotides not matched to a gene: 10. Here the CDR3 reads CASSQGDKGGASTDTQYF. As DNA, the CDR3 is TGCGCCAGCAGCCAAGGCGATAAGGGAGGGGCCAGCACAGATACGCAGTATTTT.

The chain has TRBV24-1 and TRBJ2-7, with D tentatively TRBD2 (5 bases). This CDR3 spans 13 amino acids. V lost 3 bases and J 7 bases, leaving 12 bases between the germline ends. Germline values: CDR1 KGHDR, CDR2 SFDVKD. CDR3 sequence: CATSDAGRGEQYF. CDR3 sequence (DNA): TGTGCCACCAGTGATGCCGGCCGGGGAGAGCAGTACTTC.

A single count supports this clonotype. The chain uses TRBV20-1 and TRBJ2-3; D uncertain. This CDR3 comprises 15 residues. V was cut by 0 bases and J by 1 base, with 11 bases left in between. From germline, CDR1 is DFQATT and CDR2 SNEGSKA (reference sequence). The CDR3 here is CSARDGYRGTDTQYF. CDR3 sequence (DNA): TGCAGTGCTAGAGATGGGTACCGGGGCACAGATACGCAGTATTTT.

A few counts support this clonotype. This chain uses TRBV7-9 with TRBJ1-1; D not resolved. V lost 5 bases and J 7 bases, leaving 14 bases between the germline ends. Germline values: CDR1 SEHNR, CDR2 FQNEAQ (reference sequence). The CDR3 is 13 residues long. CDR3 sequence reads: CASSLAAGNEAFF. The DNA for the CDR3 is TGTGCCAGCAGCCTCGCAGCGGGTAATGAAGCTTTCTTT.

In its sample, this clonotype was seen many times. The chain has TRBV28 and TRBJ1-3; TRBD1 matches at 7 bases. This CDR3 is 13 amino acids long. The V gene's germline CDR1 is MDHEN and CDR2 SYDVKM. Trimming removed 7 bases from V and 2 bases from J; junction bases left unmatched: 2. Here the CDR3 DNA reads TGTGCCAGCAACCAGGGGGCTGGAAACACCATATATTTT. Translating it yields CASNQGAGNTIYF.

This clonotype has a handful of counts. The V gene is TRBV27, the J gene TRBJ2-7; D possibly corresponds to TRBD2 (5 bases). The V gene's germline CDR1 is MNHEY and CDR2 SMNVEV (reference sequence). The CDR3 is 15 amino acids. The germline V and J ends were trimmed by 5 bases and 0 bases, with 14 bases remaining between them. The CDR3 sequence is CASSADSAHSYEQYF. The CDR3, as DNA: TGTGCCAGCAGTGCCGATAGCGCCCACTCCTACGAGCAGTACTTC.

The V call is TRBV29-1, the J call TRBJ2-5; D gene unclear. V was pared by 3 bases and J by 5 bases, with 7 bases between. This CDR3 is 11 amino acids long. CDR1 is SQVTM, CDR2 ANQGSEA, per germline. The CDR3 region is CSVDGAETQYF. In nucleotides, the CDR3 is TGCAGCGTTGACGGTGCCGAGACCCAGTACTTC.

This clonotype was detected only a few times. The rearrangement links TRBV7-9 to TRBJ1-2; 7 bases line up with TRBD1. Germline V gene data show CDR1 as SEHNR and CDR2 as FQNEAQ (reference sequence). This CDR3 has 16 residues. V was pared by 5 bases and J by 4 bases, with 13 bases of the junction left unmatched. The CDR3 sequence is CASSIDSDRALYGYTF. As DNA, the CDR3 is TGTGCCAGCAGCATAGATTCAGACAGGGCCCTCTATGGCTACACCTTC.

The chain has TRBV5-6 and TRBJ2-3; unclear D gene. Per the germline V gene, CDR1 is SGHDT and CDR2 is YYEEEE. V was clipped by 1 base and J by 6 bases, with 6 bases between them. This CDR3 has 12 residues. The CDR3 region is CASSLQLDTQYF. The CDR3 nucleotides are TGTGCCAGCAGCTTGCAGTTGGATACGCAGTATTTT.

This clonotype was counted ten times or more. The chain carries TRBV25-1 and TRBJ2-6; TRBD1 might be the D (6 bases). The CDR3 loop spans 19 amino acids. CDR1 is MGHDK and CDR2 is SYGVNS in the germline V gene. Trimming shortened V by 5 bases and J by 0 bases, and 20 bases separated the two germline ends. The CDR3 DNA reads TGTGCCAGCAGTCCTCGCCCCGGGACAAGCCCCTCTGGGGCCAACGTCCTGACTTTC. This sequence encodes CASSPRPGTSPSGANVLTF.

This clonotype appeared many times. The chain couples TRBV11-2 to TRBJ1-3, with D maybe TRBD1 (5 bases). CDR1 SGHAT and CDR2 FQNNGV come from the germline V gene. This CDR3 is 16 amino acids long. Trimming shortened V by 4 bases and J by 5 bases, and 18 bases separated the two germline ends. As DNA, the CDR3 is TGTGCCAGCAGCTCCCTGGGGGGAGTTGATAGAAACACCATATATTTT. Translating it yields CASSSLGGVDRNTIYF.